This TCR beta chain was sequenced for a study of beta chain features in type 1 diabetes. Investigators reverse transcribed all isolated RNA, so they sequenced expressed TCRB transcripts. Assay: immunoSEQ multiplex PCR; the TCRdb copy retains only in-frame clones and omits some. The table has under 550,000 clones, about an eighth seen once; the top ten hold 0.046%. V shed 4 bases, J shed 5 bases, and the junction held 2 bases outside the gene matches. The CDR3 is 12 amino acids. From germline, CDR1 is SGHNT and CDR2 YYREEE (reference sequence). Study results and limitations: Within each of all four CD4+ subsets, Type 1 diabetes patients had TCRB CDR3s that were moderately but significantly shorter. The study found that naive, central memory and Treg TCRB repertoires appeared more similar in patients than in healthy donors.

A CD45RO/CCR7/CD25/CD127/CD95/CD27 panel sorted naive, central memory, regulatory and stem cell-like memory CD4+ cells. Purity of each sorted population was above 98%. This clone was observed a few times. Its target is not known. This TCR came from a woman in her late teens or twenties in good health. The chain employs TRBV5-4 and TRBJ2-5; the match to TRBD1 covers 7 bases. Sequenced material: naive CD4+ T cells from blood. The CDR3 coding sequence is TGTGCCAGCAGCAAACAGGGGGAGACCCAGTACTTC. It encodes CASSKQGETQYF.